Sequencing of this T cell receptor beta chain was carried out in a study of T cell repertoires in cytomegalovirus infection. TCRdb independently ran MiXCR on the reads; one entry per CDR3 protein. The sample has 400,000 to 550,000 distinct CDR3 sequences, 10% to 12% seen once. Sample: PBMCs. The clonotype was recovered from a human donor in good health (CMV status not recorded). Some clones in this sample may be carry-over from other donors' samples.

The CDR3 DNA sequence: TGCAGCGGGAGGTGGCGGACCGGGGAGCTGTTTTTT. Amino acids: CSGRWRTGELFF. The chain combines TRBV29-1 with TRBJ2-2, with D maybe TRBD2 (5 bases). The CDR3 sequence is 12 residues long. CDR1 is SQVTM, CDR2 ANQGSEA, per germline. Trimming pared 7 bases from V and 5 bases from J, leaving 11 bases between.